The 23 T cell receptor beta chains below all came from one sample that was sequenced in a study of T cells in Graves' hyperthyroidism and ophthalmopathy. Using RNA transcripts as the source, TCR beta CDR3 regions were amplified. HTBI primers were the set used in a first-round RT-PCR of the TCR CDR3. TCRdb redid the calling of the multiplex PCR reads with MiXCR, one entry per CDR3 protein. Altogether hundreds of thousands of distinct CDR3 sequences are present, around 15% being singletons, with the ten largest covering roughly a tenth. Material: blood. The receptors come from a woman aged 18 to 35 with Graves' hyperthyroidism.

This clonotype was detected many times. CDR3 sequence: CASSPRVVYGYTF. The CDR3 coding sequence is TGTGCCAGCTCACCCCGGGTGGTCTATGGCTACACCTTC. The chain recombines TRBV18 with TRBJ1-2; D gene unclear. The V end lost 3 bases, the J end lost 4 bases, and 9 bases lay between the germline ends. The CDR3 runs to 13 residues. Germline CDR1 is KGHSH and CDR2 is LQKENI.

This clonotype occurred many times. This chain joins TRBV20-1 and TRBJ1-2; no firm D call. V was pared by 0 bases and J by 3 bases, with 8 bases between. CDR1 and CDR2 from the germline V gene are DFQATT and SNEGSKA (reference sequence). The CDR3 runs 13 residues. CDR3 loop: CSARERSDYGYTF. DNA of the CDR3: TGCAGTGCTAGAGAGCGTTCGGACTATGGCTACACCTTC.

This clonotype was found many times. The chain joins TRBV28 to TRBJ2-3; possible D gene TRBD1, 5 bases. Trimming left V 3 bases short and J 4 bases short, with 14 bases between. The CDR3 has 15 residues. Per germline, CDR1 MDHEN and CDR2 SYDVKM. The CDR3 sequence is CASSLGSGWPDTQYF. For the CDR3, the DNA is TGTGCCAGCAGTTTGGGGTCAGGGTGGCCAGATACGCAGTATTTT.

This clonotype was counted ten times or more. The chain links TRBV5-5 to TRBJ1-6; TRBD1 matches 8 bases. Trimming took 4 bases from V and 6 from J; bases not matched to a gene: 9. CDR1 is SGHKS, CDR2 YYEKEE, per germline (reference sequence). CDR3 length equals 16 residues. CDR3: CASSLGQGNGNSPLHF. The DNA of the CDR3 is TGTGCCAGCAGCCTCGGACAGGGCAACGGTAATTCACCCCTCCACTTT.

With regard to this clonotype: This may come from a read error, since a much larger clone is one base off. This chain joins TRBV15 and TRBJ1-3, with unresolved D. The germline CDR1 and CDR2 sequences are LNHNV and YYDKDF (reference sequence). The CDR3 covers 18 residues. CDR3 loop: CATSREGGNLLSGNIIYF. As DNA, the CDR3 is TGTGCCACCAGCAGAGAGGGAGGTAACCTCCTCTCTGGAAACATCATATATTTT.

V gene TRBV3-1 combines with J gene TRBJ2-1, with TRBD1 as a possible D gene (5 bases). The CDR3 sequence is 17 residues long. CDR1 and CDR2 from the germline V gene are LGHDT and YNNKEL (reference sequence). V dropped 3 bases and J dropped 5 bases, with 20 bases sitting between them. The CDR3 loop is CASSQSRRTPLNNEQFF. For the CDR3, the DNA is TGTGCCAGCAGCCAGAGCCGCCGGACACCTTTAAACAATGAGCAGTTCTTC.

The genes are TRBV4-1 and TRBJ2-1, with a tentative D call TRBD1 (6 bases). Trimming cost V 1 base and J 10 bases, with 14 bases left between them. Per the germline V gene, CDR1 is MGHRA and CDR2 is YSYEKL. This CDR3 region has 14 residues. CDR3 in amino acids: CASSQVRGTWEQFF. For the CDR3, the DNA is TGCGCCAGCAGCCAAGTTAGGGGGACCTGGGAGCAGTTCTTC.

This clonotype was observed a handful of times. The chain recombines TRBV18 with TRBJ2-3, with 8 bases lining up with TRBD2. Germline V CDR1 and CDR2: KGHSH, LQKENI. The CDR3 length is 17 residues. Unmatched junction bases numbered 11, after V lost 4 bases and J lost 2 bases. The CDR3 reads CASSRPMTSVYTDTQYF. Here the CDR3 DNA reads TGTGCCAGCTCACGCCCCATGACTAGCGTTTACACAGATACGCAGTATTTT.

This chain uses TRBV6-2 or TRBV6-3 with TRBJ2-1; 12 positions agree with TRBD2. V dropped 0 bases and J dropped 7; count of bases not matched to a gene: 10. CDR1 and CDR2 from the germline V gene are MNHEY and SVGEGT. CDR3 length equals 18 residues. CDR3 DNA sequence: TGTGCCAGCAGTTACTCACCGACTAGCGGGAGAATGGGGAATGAGCAGTTCTTC. Amino acid sequence: CASSYSPTSGRMGNEQFF.

This clonotype was recorded many times. The genes are TRBV20-1 and TRBJ2-1; 9 positions agree with TRBD1. This CDR3 has 14 amino acids. V trimming: 4 bases; J trimming: 4 bases; junction bases outside the gene matches: 5. Germline values: CDR1 DFQATT, CDR2 SNEGSKA (reference sequence). CDR3 amino acids: CSAIQGARYNEQFF. CDR3 nucleotides: TGCAGTGCTATACAGGGGGCGCGGTACAATGAGCAGTTCTTC.

In this sample, this clonotype turned up many times. The rearrangement links TRBV7-2 to TRBJ2-5; D is perhaps TRBD1 or TRBD2 (6 bases each). Germline V gene sequence: CDR1 SGHTA, CDR2 FQGNSA. This CDR3 spans 16 amino acids. V gave up 4 bases and J gave up 5 bases, with 20 bases separating them. CDR3 protein: CASSSPGTFLAETQYF. CDR3 in DNA: TGTGCCAGCAGCTCTCCCGGGACATTTCTAGCGGAGACCCAGTACTTC.

As DNA, the CDR3 is TGTGCCAGCAGCTTTGAGCAAATCGCCGGGGCCTCGTCCCTCTACGAGCAGTACTTC. It is translated as CASSFEQIAGASSLYEQYF. The chain employs TRBV7-2 and TRBJ2-7, with D perhaps matching TRBD1 or TRBD2 (5 bases each). Between the trimmed V and J ends, which lost 3 bases and 3 bases, there was a span of 27 bases. This CDR3 contains 19 residues. Germline V gene sequence: CDR1 SGHTA, CDR2 FQGNSA.

This clonotype came up a few times. The J gene is TRBJ2-7, the V gene TRBV19, with 9 nucleotides matching TRBD1. There are 15 residues in the CDR3. With V trimmed by 4 bases and J by 3 bases, 7 bases remained unmatched. Germline values: CDR1 LNHDA, CDR2 SQIVND (reference sequence). Here the CDR3 reads CASSKPPGQGYEQYF. The DNA for the CDR3 is TGTGCCAGTAGTAAACCCCCGGGACAGGGCTACGAGCAGTACTTC. Drawing the rest from reference TRBV19 and TRBJ2-7, the complete variable domain is DGGITQSPKYLFRKEGQNVTLSCEQNLNHDAMYWYRQDPGQGLRLIYYSQIVNDFQKGDIAEGYSVSREKKESFPLTVTSAQKNPTAFYLCASSKPPGQGYEQYFGPGTRLTVT.

This clonotype was counted ten times or more. The V and J genes are TRBV30 and TRBJ1-1; 7 bases are a match to TRBD1. V trimming: 0 bases; J trimming: 1 base; junction bases outside the gene matches: 5. The CDR3 runs 15 residues. The germline CDR1 and CDR2 sequences are GTSNPN and SVGIG (reference sequence). The CDR3 region is CAWSVINRGNTEAFF. CDR3 in DNA: TGTGCCTGGAGTGTGATAAACAGGGGGAACACTGAAGCTTTCTTT. Supplemented by reference TRBV30 and TRBJ1-1, the full variable domain reads SQTIHQWPATLVQPVGSPLSLECTVEGTSNPNLYWYRQAAGRGLQLLFYSVGIGQISSEVPQNLSASRPQDRQFILSSKKLLLSDSGFYLCAWSVINRGNTEAFFGQGTRLTVV.

This chain connects TRBV7-2 to TRBJ2-1; TRBD2 matches at 14 bases. The junction had 6 bases not matched to a gene; V was cut back by 3 bases and J by 2 bases. The V gene's germline CDR1 is SGHTA and CDR2 FQGNSA. There are 18 residues in the CDR3. CDR3 amino acids: CASSFRTSGRPTYNEQFF. The CDR3 nucleotides read TGTGCCAGCAGCTTTCGGACTAGCGGGAGGCCCACCTACAATGAGCAGTTCTTC.

This clonotype was detected only a few times. The chain recombines TRBV6-2 or TRBV6-3 with TRBJ1-5; D unresolved. Germline V CDR1 and CDR2: MNHEY, SVGEGT. Trimming took 2 bases from V and 0 from J, leaving 11 bases between them. This CDR3 region has 16 residues. CDR3 DNA: TGTGCCAGCAGTTACCCTACTGTCCATAGCAATCAGCCCCAGCATTTT. It yields the protein CASSYPTVHSNQPQHF.

The J gene is TRBJ2-2, the V gene TRBV7-9; a weak D match, TRBD1 (5 bases). Germline V CDR1 and CDR2: SEHNR, FQNEAQ (reference sequence). This CDR3 is built from 13 residues. Trimming stripped 10 bases from V and 7 bases from J, with 16 bases between. In DNA form, the CDR3 reads TGTGCCAACTCAGGGAATGGTGACGGGGAGCTGTTTTTT. Encoded protein: CANSGNGDGELFF.

This clonotype was detected ten times or more. V and J are TRBV7-2 and TRBJ2-1; D is unresolved. CDR1 and CDR2 from the germline V gene are SGHTA and FQGNSA. This CDR3 is 13 amino acids long. The V gene lost 2 bases and the J gene lost 9 bases, with 11 bases spanning the gap. The CDR3 coding sequence is TGTGCCAGCAGCTTATTTATCTCGGGTGAGCAGTTCTTC. Residues: CASSLFISGEQFF.

This clonotype was seen ten or more times. The chain links TRBV7-2 to TRBJ2-7; 8 bases line up with TRBD2. CDR3 size: 15 residues. With 5 bases clipped from V and 0 bases from J, the junction kept 6 bases outside the gene matches. Germline V gives CDR1 SGHTA, CDR2 FQGNSA. In DNA, the CDR3 is TGTGCCAGCAGCCGAACCGGGACTAGCTCCTACGAGCAGTACTTC. Protein: CASSRTGTSSYEQYF. The full variable domain, completed using reference TRBV7-2 and TRBJ2-7, is GAGVSQSPSNKVTEKGKDVELRCDPISGHTALYWYRQSLGQGLEFLIYFQGNSAPDKSGLPSDRFSAERTGGSVSTLTIQRTQQEDSAVYLCASSRTGTSSYEQYFGPGTRLTVT.

The chain has TRBV7-9 and TRBJ2-4; a weak D match, TRBD1 (6 bases). Between the trimmed V and J ends, which lost 6 bases and 0 bases, there was a span of 15 bases. The germline V gene encodes CDR1 SEHNR and CDR2 FQNEAQ (reference sequence). The CDR3 runs to 16 residues. The CDR3 sequence: CASSPSDRLAKNIQYF. DNA for the CDR3: TGTGCCAGCAGTCCCTCGGACAGATTAGCCAAAAACATTCAGTACTTC.

This clonotype came up a few times. The chain joins TRBV5-6 to TRBJ2-1; perhaps TRBD2 as D (5 bases). Looked up from germline, CDR1 is SGHDT and CDR2 is YYEEEE. This CDR3 spans 11 amino acids. The ends were cut back, 4 bases at V and 6 bases at J, with 5 bases in the middle. Here the CDR3 reads CASSAGNEQFF. CDR3 in DNA: TGTGCCAGCAGCGCGGGCAATGAGCAGTTCTTC.

There are a few counts of this clonotype. This sequence joins TRBV15 and TRBJ2-1; a possible D gene is TRBD2 (5 bases). Trimming pared 3 bases from V and 10 bases from J, leaving 16 bases between. CDR1 and CDR2 from the germline V gene are LNHNV and YYDKDF (reference sequence). CDR3 length: 14 amino acids. For the CDR3, the DNA is TGTGCCACCAGCAGGGAGGAAAAACGGAGGGAGCAGTTCTTC. Translated: CATSREEKRREQFF.

This clonotype was seen only a few times. The chain couples TRBV28 to TRBJ2-1; 12 bases agree with TRBD2. V shed 6 bases, J shed 12 bases, and the junction held 18 bases outside the gene matches. The CDR3 runs to 17 residues. Looked up from germline, CDR1 is MDHEN and CDR2 is SYDVKM. The CDR3 is CASSSPTLASGRAGQFF. In DNA form, the CDR3 reads TGTGCCAGCAGCAGCCCGACTCTGGCTAGCGGGAGGGCCGGGCAGTTCTTC.